These T cell receptor beta chains were read from a single sample in a study of cytomegalovirus exposure and HLA in healthy donors. Produced via immunoSEQ multiplex PCR; TCRdb's table is partial and in-frame only. The data show some 170,000 clones, approximately 75% seen once. The sequenced material came from PBMCs. The receptors shown here come from a woman younger than 30 in good health and CMV-seronegative. Each CDR3 is given without its conserved first and last residue. The order of the fields is CDR3 protein, V gene, J gene.

ASSVDRVLSPF,TRBV9,TRBJ2-1
ASHRDTQETQY,TRBV10-3,TRBJ2-5
ASSPRERPGHPNTEAF,TRBV4-1,TRBJ1-1
ASQGIPYNSPLH,TRBV2,TRBJ1-6
ASSFQGRISRGYT,TRBV27,TRBJ1-2
ASSQADILESNQPQH,TRBV4-2,TRBJ1-5
ASSVTENYGYT,TRBV9,TRBJ1-2
ASSRTGDSTDTQY,TRBV5-1,TRBJ2-3
ASSPPSSGGAKTQY,TRBV18,TRBJ2-5
ASSSAWGPETYEQY,TRBV7-2,TRBJ2-7
ASSPPGTGVSGELF,TRBV18,TRBJ2-2
ASSSTGLFAFSYEQY,TRBV13,TRBJ2-7
SVEASGRGNEQF,TRBV29-1,TRBJ2-1
AISGTGPYEQY,TRBV28,.
AWSVAGLGKTQY,TRBV30,TRBJ2-5
ASSPPGEQY,TRBV28,TRBJ2-7
ASSPSTSGTEYSNQPQH,TRBV28,TRBJ1-5
ASRLDRGSNNEQF,TRBV5-4,TRBJ2-1
ASSPQDWRVDTEAF,TRBV5-4,TRBJ1-1
ASSLQTGGQETQY,TRBV5-1,TRBJ2-5
ASSIQASGWSTDTQY,TRBV19,TRBJ2-3
ASSFQGGNQPQH,TRBV28,TRBJ1-5
ASSLVPGFTEAF,TRBV5-1,TRBJ1-1
AIYRDDSNQPQH,TRBV10-1,TRBJ1-5
ASSQGLVAGHDEQF,TRBV5-1,TRBJ2-1
ASRRTGGEETQY,TRBV5-1,TRBJ2-5
ASSLAPGGRLYGYT,TRBV5-5,TRBJ1-2
ASSHPARGGSGTDTQY,TRBV4-1,TRBJ2-3
ASSRPGGQKETQY,TRBV5-4,TRBJ2-5
ASSLVGGNEQF,TRBV13,TRBJ2-1
ASALTYGGDEQY,TRBV12-5,TRBJ2-7
ASSQIVGTSVSYEQY,TRBV4-2,TRBJ2-7
ASSFGQEIQY,TRBV5-6,TRBJ2-4
ASSVRHGYGYT,TRBV18,TRBJ1-2
ASSLTGTGETQY,TRBV7-9,TRBJ2-5
ASGRTGEYNSPLH,TRBV19,TRBJ1-6
ASSSGLAGGSAETQY,TRBV18,TRBJ2-5
ASSPVPQETQY,TRBV7-9,TRBJ2-5
ASSLNKGDYT,TRBV7-3,TRBJ1-2
ASSSSTSADTQY,TRBV28,TRBJ2-3
ASSIDRQVGQEAF,TRBV19,TRBJ1-1